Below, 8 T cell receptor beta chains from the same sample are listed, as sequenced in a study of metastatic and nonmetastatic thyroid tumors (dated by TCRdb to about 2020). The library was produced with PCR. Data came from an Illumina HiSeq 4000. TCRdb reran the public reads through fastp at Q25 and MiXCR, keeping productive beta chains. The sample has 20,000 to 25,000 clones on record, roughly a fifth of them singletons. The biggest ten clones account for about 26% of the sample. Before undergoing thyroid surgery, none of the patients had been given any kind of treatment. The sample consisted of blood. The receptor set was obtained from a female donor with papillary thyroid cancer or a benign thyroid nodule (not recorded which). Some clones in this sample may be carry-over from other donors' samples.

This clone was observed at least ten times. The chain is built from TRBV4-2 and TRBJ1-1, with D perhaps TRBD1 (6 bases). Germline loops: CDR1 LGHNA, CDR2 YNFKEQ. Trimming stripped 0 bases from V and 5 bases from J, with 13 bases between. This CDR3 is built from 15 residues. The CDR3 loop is CASSQDGTGRTEAFF. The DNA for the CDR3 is TGTGCCAGCAGCCAAGATGGTACAGGGAGGACTGAAGCTTTCTTT.

CDR3 coding DNA: TGTGCCAGCAGCCGTAGGACAGGGGGCCTAATTGATAATTCACCCCTCCACTTT. Residues: CASSRRTGGLIDNSPLHF. V and J are TRBV11-2 and TRBJ1-6, with 11 bases lining up with TRBD1. Per the germline V gene, CDR1 is SGHAT and CDR2 is FQNNGV. The CDR3 is 18 amino acids. J was trimmed by 5 bases and V by 5 bases; bases with no gene match: 11. Looking up the rest from reference TRBV11-2 and TRBJ1-6 gives the full variable domain: EAGVAQSPRYKIIEKRQSVAFWCNPISGHATLYWYQQILGQGPKLLIQFQNNGVVDDSQLPKDRFSAERLKGVDSTLKIQPAKLEDSAVYLCASSRRTGGLIDNSPLHFGNGTRLTVT.

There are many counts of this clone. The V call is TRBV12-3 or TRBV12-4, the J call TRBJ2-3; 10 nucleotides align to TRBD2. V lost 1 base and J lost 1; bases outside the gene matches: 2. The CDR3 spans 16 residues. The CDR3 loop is CASSLGAGGRTDTQYF. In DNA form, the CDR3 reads TGTGCCAGCAGTTTAGGAGCGGGGGGGCGCACAGATACGCAGTATTTT.

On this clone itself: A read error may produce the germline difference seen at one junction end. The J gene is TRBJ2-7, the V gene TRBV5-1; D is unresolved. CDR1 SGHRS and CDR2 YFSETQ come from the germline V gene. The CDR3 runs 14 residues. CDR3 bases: TGCTCCAGCAGCTTGGAAGCAGTGCCCTACGAGCAGTACTTC. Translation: CSSSLEAVPYEQYF. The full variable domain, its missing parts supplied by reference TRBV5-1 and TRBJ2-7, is KAGVTQTPRYLIKTRGQQVTLSCSPISGHRSVSWYQQTPGQGLQFLFEYFSETQRNKGNFPGRFSGRQFSNSRSEMNVSTLELGDSALYLCSSSLEAVPYEQYFGPGTRLTVT.

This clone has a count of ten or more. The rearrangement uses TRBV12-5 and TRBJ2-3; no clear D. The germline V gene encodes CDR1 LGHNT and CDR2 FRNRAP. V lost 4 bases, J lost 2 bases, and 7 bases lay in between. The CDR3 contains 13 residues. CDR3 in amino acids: CASGSTDTDTQYF. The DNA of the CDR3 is TGTGCTAGTGGTTCCACGGACACAGATACGCAGTATTTT.

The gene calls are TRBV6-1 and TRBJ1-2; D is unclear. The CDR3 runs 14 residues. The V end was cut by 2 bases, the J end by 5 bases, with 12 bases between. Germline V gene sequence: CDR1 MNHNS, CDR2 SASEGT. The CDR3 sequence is CASSEREGSYGYTF. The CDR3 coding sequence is TGTGCCAGCAGTGAACGAGAAGGGAGTTATGGCTACACCTTC.

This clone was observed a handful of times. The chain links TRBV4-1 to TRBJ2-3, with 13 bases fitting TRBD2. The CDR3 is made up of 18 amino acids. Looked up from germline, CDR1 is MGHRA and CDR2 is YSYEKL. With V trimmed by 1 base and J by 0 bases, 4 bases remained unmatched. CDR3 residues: CASSQARLAGGSTDTQYF. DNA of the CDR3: TGCGCCAGCAGCCAAGCCCGACTAGCGGGGGGTAGCACAGATACGCAGTATTTT.

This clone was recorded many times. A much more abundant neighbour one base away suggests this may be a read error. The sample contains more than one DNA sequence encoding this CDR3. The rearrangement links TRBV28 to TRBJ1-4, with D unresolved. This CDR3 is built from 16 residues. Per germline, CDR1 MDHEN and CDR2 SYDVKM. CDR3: CASSPDSTRANEKLFF. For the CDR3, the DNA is TGTGCCAGCAGCCCGGACTCAACTAGGGCTAATGAAAAGCTGTTTTTT.